Below, 24 T cell receptor beta chains from the same sample are listed, as sequenced in a study of blood T cells in healthy people across ages. With a J-beta primer mix and a sample-barcoded 5' primer, a second PCR ran about 7 to 11 cycles. TCRdb redid the calling of the 5' RACE reads with MiXCR, one entry per CDR3 protein. The sample lists 1 million or so distinct CDR3 sequences; more than 40% were seen once. Sequencing was carried out using blood. The receptors originated from a woman aged 60-75 years in good health.

CDR3 in amino acids: CSAPGGPYEQYF. The CDR3 DNA reads TGCAGTGCTCCCGGCGGCCCCTACGAGCAGTACTTC. The rearrangement links TRBV20-1 to TRBJ2-5; D gene unclear. The end of the DNA aligns better with TRBJ2-7, so the J call may be wrong. Germline values: CDR1 DFQATT, CDR2 SNEGSKA (reference sequence). CDR3 length equals 12 residues.

This chain connects TRBV5-1 to TRBJ1-1; 7 bases line up with TRBD1. The CDR3 sequence is 19 residues long. Trimming at V came to 3 bases and at J to 0 bases, leaving 17 bases not matched to a gene. CDR1 and CDR2 (germline): SGHRS, YFSETQ. The CDR3 region is CASSSHLDRVGGMNTEAFF. The CDR3 coding sequence is TGCGCCAGCAGCTCACACCTAGACAGGGTGGGGGGTATGAACACTGAAGCTTTCTTT. The full variable domain, its missing parts supplied by reference TRBV5-1 and TRBJ1-1, is KAGVTQTPRYLIKTRGQQVTLSCSPISGHRSVSWYQQTPGQGLQFLFEYFSETQRNKGNFPGRFSGRQFSNSRSEMNVSTLELGDSALYLCASSSHLDRVGGMNTEAFFGQGTRLTVV.

The chain uses TRBV11-2 and TRBJ2-5; D ambiguous. The CDR3 has 15 amino acids. V was pared by 5 bases and J by 1 base, with 14 bases between. Germline V gene lookup returns CDR1 SGHAT and CDR2 FQNNGV. The CDR3 sequence is CASSPPAAFQETQYF. The CDR3 DNA is TGTGCCAGCAGCCCACCAGCAGCGTTCCAAGAGACCCAGTACTTC.

This clonotype was detected a few times. The V and J genes are TRBV20-1 and TRBJ2-4, with 9 bases fitting TRBD1. The CDR3 is 14 residues long. Losses at the gene ends were 7 bases for V and 13 bases for J; bases not matched to a gene: 17. Germline V gene lookup returns CDR1 DFQATT and CDR2 SNEGSKA (reference sequence). CDR3 region: CSVTRPQGAEEQYF. DNA of the CDR3: TGCAGTGTAACTCGACCACAGGGGGCAGAAGAGCAGTACTTC.

This clonotype was recorded a few times. The chain combines TRBV2 with TRBJ1-1, with TRBD1 as a possible D gene (6 bases). Germline V gene lookup returns CDR1 SNHLY and CDR2 FYNNEI. The ends were cut back, 6 bases at V and 1 base at J, with 12 bases in the middle. CDR3 length: 14 residues. The CDR3 sequence is CASRVEGENTEAFF. CDR3 sequence (DNA): TGTGCCAGCAGGGTGGAGGGGGAGAACACTGAAGCTTTCTTT.

The chain joins TRBV12-3 or TRBV12-4 to TRBJ2-1; the match to TRBD2 covers 9 bases. The end of the DNA aligns better with TRBJ2-7, so the J call may be wrong. The CDR3 loop spans 19 amino acids. The CDR3 DNA reads TGTGCCAGCAGTTTAGGGATTGGAGCGGGAGGCGTCCTCTACAATGAGCAGTACTTC. Amino acid sequence: CASSLGIGAGGVLYNEQYF.

The chain combines TRBV20-1 with TRBJ2-5; D is perhaps TRBD2 (6 bases). Germline V gives CDR1 DFQATT, CDR2 SNEGSKA (reference sequence). V lost 3 bases, J lost 3 bases, and 8 bases lay in between. This CDR3 is 12 amino acids long. The CDR3 DNA sequence: TGCAGTGCTAGCCGGGGGAAAGAGACCCAGTACTTC. Translated, it gives CSASRGKETQYF.

This clonotype was picked up a small number of times. In DNA form, the CDR3 reads TGTGCCAGCAGTTCGGGTAGCGGGATATACGAGCAGTACTTC. This encodes CASSSGSGIYEQYF. The V call is TRBV6-2 or TRBV6-3, the J call TRBJ2-7; TRBD2 matches at 8 bases. Germline lookup yields CDR1 MNHEY and CDR2 SVGEGT. The CDR3 consists of 14 residues. V lost 4 bases and J lost 4; bases outside the gene matches: 6.

This rearrangement joins TRBV7-6 to TRBJ2-3; no clear D gene. CDR3 size: 14 residues. Germline V lookup: CDR1 SGHVS, CDR2 FNYEAQ. Trimming shortened V by 1 base and J by 7 bases, and 12 bases separated the two germline ends. The CDR3 is CASSLGSGANTQYF. In DNA form, the CDR3 reads TGTGCCAGCAGCTTAGGTTCCGGTGCGAATACGCAGTATTTT.

The chain uses TRBV6-2 or TRBV6-3 and TRBJ2-1; D uncertain. Judging by the DNA end, TRBJ2-7 fits better; the J call may be wrong. CDR3 length equals 14 residues. Germline CDR1 MNHEY, CDR2 SVGEGT. This CDR3 is CASSYSNLVNEQYF. The CDR3 DNA follows: TGTGCCAGCAGTTACTCGAATTTAGTCAATGAGCAGTACTTC.

Only a few counts were recorded for this clonotype. The chain carries TRBV29-1 and TRBJ2-1; 11 nucleotides agree with TRBD2. V lost 6 bases to trimming and J lost 2 bases; unmatched junction nucleotides: 6. Germline loops: CDR1 SQVTM, CDR2 ANQGSEA. This CDR3 has 15 residues. The CDR3 is CSVVGTSGAYNEQFF. The CDR3 nucleotides are TGCAGCGTCGTGGGGACTAGCGGTGCCTACAATGAGCAGTTCTTC.

V usage is TRBV5-6 and J usage is TRBJ1-4, with D possibly TRBD1 on 6 matching bases. The CDR3 spans 15 residues. The ends were cut back, 1 base at V and 4 bases at J, with 11 bases in the middle. The germline V gene encodes CDR1 SGHDT and CDR2 YYEEEE. CDR3 region: CASSLLGQSNEKLFF. The CDR3, as DNA: TGTGCCAGCAGCTTGCTTGGACAGAGTAATGAAAAACTGTTTTTT.

The genes are TRBV4-1 and TRBJ1-5, with TRBD1 matching 8 bases. In germline, CDR1 is MGHRA, CDR2 YSYEKL. The CDR3 has 16 amino acids. Trimming at V came to 3 bases and at J to 2 bases, leaving 6 bases not matched to a gene. CDR3: CASSHATGVGNQPQHF. The CDR3 DNA is TGCGCCAGCAGCCACGCGACAGGGGTCGGCAATCAGCCCCAGCATTTT.

About this clonotype: Being one base from a much bigger clone, this may be a read error. V and J are TRBV7-2 and TRBJ2-5; no clear D gene. Per germline, CDR1 SGHTA and CDR2 FQGNSA. The CDR3 spans 13 residues. The CDR3 sequence: CVSSFMGNNEQYF. The CDR3, as DNA: TGTGTCAGCAGCTTTATGGGGAACAATGAGCAGTACTTC.

CDR3 sequence: CASSLGKVRVAGANVLTF. CDR3 sequence (DNA): TGTGCCAGCAGCTTAGGAAAGGTCAGGGTGGCTGGGGCCAACGTCCTGACTTTC. This sequence joins TRBV7-6 and TRBJ2-6; tentative D call: TRBD1 (5 bases). CDR1 is SGHVS, CDR2 FNYEAQ, per germline. V lost 1 base and J lost 2, with 15 bases in between. The CDR3 is 18 amino acids.

The V gene is TRBV5-1, the J gene TRBJ2-7, with 13 bases identical to TRBD2. The CDR3 runs to 19 residues. Germline lookup yields CDR1 SGHRS and CDR2 YFSETQ. V shed 4 bases and J 0 bases; nucleotides not matched to a gene: 13. The CDR3 is CASSLSRTSGRSSSYEQYF. The CDR3 DNA reads as TGCGCCAGCAGCCTCTCCCGGACTAGCGGGAGATCGAGCTCCTACGAGCAGTACTTC. Full variable domain (rest looked up from reference TRBV5-1 and TRBJ2-7): KAGVTQTPRYLIKTRGQQVTLSCSPISGHRSVSWYQQTPGQGLQFLFEYFSETQRNKGNFPGRFSGRQFSNSRSEMNVSTLELGDSALYLCASSLSRTSGRSSSYEQYFGPGTRLTVT.

This clonotype was seen a few times. Here the CDR3 DNA reads TGTGCCAGCAGCCACGGGACAGGGGACACAGATACGCAGTATTTT. This encodes CASSHGTGDTDTQYF. This chain joins TRBV3-1 and TRBJ2-3, with 10 bases matching TRBD1. The trim removed 3 bases at V and 2 bases at J, leaving 2 bases unmatched. Germline assignment: CDR1 LGHDT and CDR2 YNNKEL (reference sequence). This CDR3 comprises 15 residues.

V usage is TRBV2 and J usage is TRBJ2-7, with TRBD2 identical over 7 bases. Germline V gene data show CDR1 as SNHLY and CDR2 as FYNNEI. The CDR3 is made up of 15 amino acids. Trimming cost V 2 bases and J 5 bases; bases outside gene matches: 9. CDR3 sequence (DNA): TGTGCCAGCAGTGAATTACGGGGGGAGGTGGACGAGCAGTACTTC. This translates into CASSELRGEVDEQYF.

This clonotype has a handful of counts. The chain combines TRBV7-9 with TRBJ2-7, with unresolved D. V lost 7 bases and J lost 1, with 14 bases in between. The CDR3 contains 14 residues. CDR1 is SEHNR, CDR2 FQNEAQ, per germline (reference sequence). The DNA of the CDR3 is TGTGCCAGCAATAATCGGGCAGGATCCTACGAGCAGTACTTC. Residues: CASNNRAGSYEQYF.

The chain employs TRBV28 and TRBJ2-7; the match to TRBD1 covers 8 bases. TRBJ2-1 explains the end of the DNA better; the J call may be wrong. The CDR3 has 15 residues. Germline CDR1 and CDR2: MDHEN and SYDVKM. This CDR3 reads CASSPERQGRGEQFF. In DNA, the CDR3 is TGTGCCAGCAGTCCCGAACGACAGGGGCGCGGGGAGCAGTTCTTC.

In this sample, this clonotype turned up a few times. This rearrangement joins TRBV14 to TRBJ2-5, with D tentatively TRBD1 (5 bases). CDR3 length: 15 residues. The V end lost 0 bases, the J end lost 0 bases, and 8 bases lay between the germline ends. CDR1 and CDR2 from the germline V gene are SGHDN and FVKESK. The CDR3, as DNA: TGTGCCAGCAGCCAAGAGACAGAGTACCAAGAGACCCAGTACTTC. Protein product: CASSQETEYQETQYF. Based on the CDR3 plus reference TRBV14 and TRBJ2-5, the full variable domain is EAGVTQFPSHSVIEKGQTVTLRCDPISGHDNLYWYRRVMGKEIKFLLHFVKESKQDESGMPNNRFLAERTGGTYSTLKVQPAELEDSGVYFCASSQETEYQETQYFGPGTRLLVL.

This clonotype was seen once. The CDR3 coding sequence is TGTGCCAGCAGTATTAGATCTGGGGCCAACGTCCTGACTTTC. The encoded protein is CASSIRSGANVLTF. The rearrangement links TRBV28 to TRBJ2-6, with D uncertain. With 5 bases removed from V and 1 base from J, the gap between germline ends came to 6 bases. In germline, CDR1 is MDHEN, CDR2 SYDVKM. The CDR3 covers 14 residues. Variable domain in full (rest from reference TRBV28 and TRBJ2-6): DVKVTQSSRYLVKRTGEKVFLECVQDMDHENMFWYRQDPGLGLRLIYFSYDVKMKEKGDIPEGYSVSREKKERFSLILESASTNQTSMYLCASSIRSGANVLTFGAGSRLTVL.

In this sample, this clonotype turned up a few times. The chain is built from TRBV29-1 and TRBJ2-5; 8 nucleotides line up with TRBD2. Trimming at V came to 8 bases and at J to 2 bases, leaving 4 bases not matched to a gene. The CDR3 is made up of 12 amino acids. Germline assignment: CDR1 SQVTM and CDR2 ANQGSEA. CDR3 nucleotides: TGCAGCTCCCGGGGGGGGCAAGAGACCCAGTACTTC. Translation: CSSRGGQETQYF. Drawing the rest from reference TRBV29-1 and TRBJ2-5, the complete variable domain is SAVISQKPSRDICQRGTSLTIQCQVDSQVTMMFWYRQQPGQSLTLIATANQGSEATYESGFVIDKFPISRPNLTFSTLTVSNMSPEDSSIYLCSSRGGQETQYFGPGTRLLVL.

This clonotype occurred a few times. The chain carries TRBV7-2 and TRBJ2-3; D possibly corresponds to TRBD2 (6 bases). Trimming pared 5 bases from V and 5 bases from J, leaving 14 bases between. The CDR3 sequence is 14 residues long. CDR1 SGHTA and CDR2 FQGNSA come from the germline V gene. The CDR3 DNA reads TGTGCCAGCAGCCGCCTGACTAGTTTAGATACGCAGTATTTT. It encodes CASSRLTSLDTQYF.